Following are 25 T cell receptor beta chains from one sample sequenced in a study. One entry per CDR3 protein results from TCRdb running MiXCR on the 5' RACE reads. This sample has 60,000 to 65,000 distinct CDR3 sequences, with about 31% found just once. Sequencing was carried out using tumor-infiltrating naive CD4+ T cells sorted from the breast tumor. Regarding subset: naive CD4+ T cells, CD4+CD45RA+CD25-. The receptors derive from a female donor with breast cancer.

The CDR3 sequence is CASSLSSSGELFF. The CDR3 DNA is TGCGCCAGCAGCTTGTCCTCTTCCGGGGAGCTGTTTTTT. The chain joins TRBV5-1 to TRBJ2-2; D ambiguous. This CDR3 has 13 residues. With 1 base removed from V and 6 bases from J, the gap between germline ends came to 7 bases. Germline V gives CDR1 SGHRS, CDR2 YFSETQ.

About this clonotype itself: A much larger clonotype is one base distant, so this may be a read error. This rearrangement joins TRBV5-1 to TRBJ2-3; 11 nucleotides align to TRBD2. CDR1 is SGHRS and CDR2 is YFSETQ in the germline V gene. J gave up 1 base and V 5 bases, and 3 bases lay outside the gene matches. This CDR3 has 15 residues. The CDR3 here is CASSEGLAGTDTQYF. CDR3 coding DNA: TGCGCCAGCAGTGAGGGACTAGCGGGCACAGATACGCAGTATTTT.

This clonotype was detected many times. The chain joins TRBV10-2 to TRBJ1-5; no firm D call. The V gene lost 0 bases and the J gene lost 7 bases, with 10 bases spanning the gap. The CDR3 has 14 residues. The germline gives CDR1 WSHSY, CDR2 SAAADI. CDR3 loop: CASSESGPRQPQHF. In DNA form, the CDR3 reads TGCGCCAGCAGTGAGTCCGGGCCCAGGCAGCCCCAGCATTTT.

This clonotype was seen at least ten times. J is TRBJ2-1 and V is TRBV5-1, with 8 nucleotides matching TRBD2. V shed 0 bases, J shed 0 bases, and the junction held 2 bases outside the gene matches. This CDR3 is built from 16 residues. Germline values: CDR1 SGHRS, CDR2 YFSETQ. CDR3 nucleotide sequence: TGCGCCAGCAGCTTGGATCTAGCGGGCTCCTACAATGAGCAGTTCTTC. Encoded protein: CASSLDLAGSYNEQFF.

Turning to this clonotype: One end of the junction varies from germline; a read error may be responsible. This chain connects TRBV7-9 to TRBJ2-2; 13 bases line up with TRBD2. The CDR3 extends over 15 amino acids. Germline assignment: CDR1 SEHNR and CDR2 FQNEAQ (reference sequence). CDR3 sequence (DNA): TGTGCCGGCAGACCGGGACTAGCGGGAACCGGGGAGCTGTTCTTT. Encoded protein: CAGRPGLAGTGELFF.

Of note for this clonotype: A read error is possible here, since a much larger clone lies one base away. The chain couples TRBV5-1 to TRBJ1-1; D unresolved. This CDR3 spans 13 amino acids. With 6 bases removed from V and 3 bases from J, the gap between germline ends came to 12 bases. CDR1 and CDR2 from the germline V gene are SGHRS and YFSETQ. CDR3 residues: CASNVNMHTEAFF. The CDR3 coding sequence is TGCGCCAGCAATGTCAACATGCACACTGAAGCTTTCTTT.

This clonotype was counted at least ten times. The chain joins TRBV20-1 to TRBJ1-2; unclear D gene. The CDR3 sequence is 12 residues long. The V and J ends lost 3 bases and 0 bases respectively, with 5 bases between them. Per germline, CDR1 DFQATT and CDR2 SNEGSKA (reference sequence). The CDR3 sequence: CSASQSNYGYTF. In DNA, the CDR3 is TGCAGTGCTAGTCAGTCTAACTATGGCTACACCTTC.

This clonotype was seen only once. This chain uses TRBV9 with TRBJ2-1, with 13 nucleotides matching TRBD2. Losses at the gene ends were 2 bases for V and 0 bases for J; bases not matched to a gene: 11. The CDR3 is 20 amino acids. The V gene's germline CDR1 is SGDLS and CDR2 YYNGEE. DNA of the CDR3: TGTGCCAGCAGCGTGGGTCCGAAACTAGCGGGAGGGCTCTCCTACAATGAGCAGTTCTTC. This encodes CASSVGPKLAGGLSYNEQFF.

This clonotype was found many times. V gene TRBV11-2 combines with J gene TRBJ1-2; D is possibly TRBD1 (5 bases). This CDR3 has 13 residues. V was cut by 4 bases and J by 5 bases, with 11 bases left in between. Germline CDR1 and CDR2: SGHAT and FQNNGV. CDR3 sequence (DNA): TGTGCCAGCAGCTCGAAGACAGAATATGGCTACACCTTC. It yields the protein CASSSKTEYGYTF.

The V and J genes are TRBV5-6 and TRBJ2-2; D unclear. The V end lost 1 base, the J end lost 7 bases, and 11 bases lay between the germline ends. The CDR3 sequence is 14 residues long. The germline V gene encodes CDR1 SGHDT and CDR2 YYEEEE. For the CDR3, the DNA is TGTGCCAGCAGCTTGAATGGGCCTGGCGGGGAGCTGTTTTTT. This translates into CASSLNGPGGELFF.

This chain joins TRBV4-2 and TRBJ1-3; D perhaps matches TRBD1 (6 bases). CDR3 length equals 16 residues. The V end was cut by 3 bases, the J end by 1 base, with 13 bases between. Germline values: CDR1 LGHNA, CDR2 YNFKEQ. Here the CDR3 reads CASSHVQGISGNTIYF. DNA for the CDR3: TGTGCCAGCAGCCACGTACAGGGCATTTCTGGAAACACCATATATTTT.

The chain links TRBV3-1 to TRBJ1-4; no clear D gene. CDR1 is LGHDT and CDR2 is YNNKEL in the germline V gene (reference sequence). The CDR3 runs 15 residues. Trimming removed 3 bases at V and 0 bases at J, with 8 bases between. CDR3 nucleotide sequence: TGTGCCAGCAGCCAGCTGACAACAACTAATGAAAAACTGTTTTTT. The encoded protein is CASSQLTTTNEKLFF.

This rearrangement joins TRBV5-1 to TRBJ2-1, with 7 bases matching TRBD2. The germline V gene has CDR1 SGHRS and CDR2 YFSETQ. V lost 3 bases and J lost 5; bases outside the gene matches: 11. The CDR3 consists of 16 residues. DNA for the CDR3: TGCGCCAGCAGCTCCACTAGCGCCCAGCTGGACAATGAGCAGTTCTTC. Protein sequence: CASSSTSAQLDNEQFF.

The chain joins TRBV20-1 to TRBJ1-4, with D hard to call. The V end was cut by 2 bases, the J end by 4 bases, with 11 bases between. CDR1 and CDR2 from the germline V gene are DFQATT and SNEGSKA (reference sequence). The CDR3 runs 14 residues. The CDR3 nucleotides are TGCAGTGCTAGATATGATCTCCTTAATGAAAAACTGTTTTTT. It codes for CSARYDLLNEKLFF.

This clonotype has more than one count but fewer than ten. The V call is TRBV6-2 or TRBV6-3, the J call TRBJ2-7; D possibly corresponds to TRBD2 (6 bases). V gave up 7 bases and J gave up 6 bases, with 16 bases separating them. Looked up from germline, CDR1 is MNHEY and CDR2 is SVGEGT. The CDR3 contains 13 residues. CDR3 sequence reads: CASKIGGLGEQYF. The CDR3 DNA reads as TGTGCCAGCAAGATCGGAGGGCTCGGCGAGCAGTACTTC.

Many counts were recorded for this clonotype. The chain joins TRBV5-1 to TRBJ2-6; D may be TRBD1 or TRBD2 (5 bases each). Trimming shortened V by 4 bases and J by 0 bases, and 11 bases separated the two germline ends. Per germline, CDR1 SGHRS and CDR2 YFSETQ. The CDR3 is 16 residues long. The CDR3 loop is CASSPGTHSGANVLTF. The DNA for the CDR3 is TGCGCCAGCAGCCCCGGGACCCACTCTGGGGCCAACGTCCTGACTTTC.

Notes on this clonotype: One end of the junction fails to match germline, which may point to a read error. V gene TRBV11-3 combines with J gene TRBJ2-1, with TRBD1 identical over 7 bases. This CDR3 is built from 18 residues. CDR1 is SGHNT, CDR2 YENEEA, per germline. CDR3 protein: CASSFPRPRQGTNNEQFF. CDR3 nucleotide sequence: TGTGCCAGCAGCTTCCCCCGACCACGACAGGGTACCAACAATGAACAGTTCTTC.

The chain recombines TRBV6-2 or TRBV6-3 with TRBJ2-3, with D possibly matching TRBD1 (5 bases). CDR3 length: 14 residues. Per germline, CDR1 MNHEY and CDR2 SVGEGT. The germline V and J ends were trimmed by 5 bases and 4 bases, with 13 bases remaining between them. In DNA, the CDR3 is TGTGCCAGCAGTACCAAAAGGGGCGCAGATACGCAGTATTTT. This codes for CASSTKRGADTQYF.

V gene TRBV7-9 combines with J gene TRBJ2-3; no definite D call. CDR1 SEHNR and CDR2 FQNEAQ come from the germline V gene (reference sequence). Trimming took off 8 bases at V and 3 bases at J, with 12 bases between the two ends. This CDR3 has 13 amino acids. This CDR3 reads CASQFLGTDTQYF. CDR3 nucleotide sequence: TGTGCCAGCCAGTTTTTGGGTACAGATACGCAGTATTTT.

The chain has TRBV7-2 and TRBJ1-2, with D tentatively TRBD1 (5 bases). V was cut by 6 bases and J by 6 bases, with 11 bases left in between. There are 12 residues in the CDR3. Germline V CDR1 and CDR2: SGHTA, FQGNSA. In nucleotides, the CDR3 is TGTGCCAGCAGGTCGGGACGGGATGGCTACACCTTC. Translation: CASRSGRDGYTF. The full variable domain, in which reference TRBV7-2 and TRBJ1-2 provide the parts outside the CDR3, is GAGVSQSPSNKVTEKGKDVELRCDPISGHTALYWYRQSLGQGLEFLIYFQGNSAPDKSGLPSDRFSAERTGGSVSTLTIQRTQQEDSAVYLCASRSGRDGYTFGSGTRLTVV.

The chain recombines TRBV5-6 with TRBJ1-1, with D possibly TRBD1 on 6 matching bases. V lost 0 bases and J 5 bases, leaving 14 bases between the germline ends. The CDR3 runs to 15 residues. The germline V gene has CDR1 SGHDT and CDR2 YYEEEE. CDR3 in amino acids: CASSLVGGTSTEAFF. The CDR3 coding sequence is TGTGCCAGCAGCTTGGTAGGGGGAACTTCGACTGAAGCTTTCTTT. The variable domain in full, with the rest retrieved from reference TRBV5-6 and TRBJ1-1, is DAGVTQSPTHLIKTRGQQVTLRCSPKSGHDTVSWYQQALGQGPQFIFQYYEEEERQRGNFPDRFSGHQFPNYSSELNVNALLLGDSALYLCASSLVGGTSTEAFFGQGTRLTVV.

This clonotype occurred many times. The V gene is TRBV20-1, the J gene TRBJ2-3; possible D gene TRBD1, 6 bases. The CDR3 length is 13 residues. CDR1 and CDR2 from the germline V gene are DFQATT and SNEGSKA (reference sequence). V shed 5 bases and J shed 6 bases, with 15 bases lying between them. In nucleotides, the CDR3 is TGCAGTGCTTTAAAGGGGGTAGCTGATACGCAGTATTTT. This encodes CSALKGVADTQYF.

The chain recombines TRBV5-1 with TRBJ1-2; 7 positions match TRBD1. CDR3 length: 16 residues. Germline trimming cut 7 bases from V and 4 bases from J; bases unmatched to any gene: 16. CDR1 is SGHRS, CDR2 YFSETQ, per germline. CDR3 DNA: TGCGCCAGCGGAGAGCCGGGACAGATGATTACCTATGGCTACACCTTC. Translation: CASGEPGQMITYGYTF. Full variable domain (outside the CDR3, taken from reference TRBV5-1 and TRBJ1-2): KAGVTQTPRYLIKTRGQQVTLSCSPISGHRSVSWYQQTPGQGLQFLFEYFSETQRNKGNFPGRFSGRQFSNSRSEMNVSTLELGDSALYLCASGEPGQMITYGYTFGSGTRLTVV.

This chain links TRBV4-1 with TRBJ2-1; D remains ambiguous. CDR1 and CDR2 from the germline V gene are MGHRA and YSYEKL. Deletions cut 1 base from V and 0 bases from J, with 16 bases between. The CDR3 is 18 residues long. The CDR3 sequence: CASSQVNMGISSYNEQFF. The CDR3 DNA follows: TGCGCCAGCAGCCAAGTTAATATGGGGATCAGCTCCTACAATGAGCAGTTCTTC.

This clonotype was seen only a few times. V is TRBV18 and J is TRBJ2-5; D is perhaps TRBD1 (6 bases). Germline values: CDR1 KGHSH, CDR2 LQKENI. With 1 base removed from V and 2 bases from J, the gap between germline ends came to 11 bases. The CDR3 has 15 residues. The CDR3 loop reads CASSPLGQTQETQYF. The CDR3 DNA reads as TGTGCCAGCTCACCACTAGGACAGACGCAAGAGACCCAGTACTTC.